This T cell receptor beta chain was captured by sequencing in a study of blood T cell repertoires in COVID-19. Study-wide context: The origin of the acute and convalescent COVID-19 samples was the United States, Italy and Spain. In each case, the material was cDNA or gDNA derived from T cells, B-cell-depleted T cells, or PBMCs.

In the original processing: Quantification of nucleated cells was approximated via reference gene primer amplification. The method was immunoSEQ multiplex PCR; TCRdb's version includes in-frame clones alone and lacks a portion of them. V and J calls and clone size are given by that table; D and trimming were obtained from the DNA. This sample yields about 170,000 clones, of which 60% to 85% are seen a single time; 2.5% to 3% belongs to the top ten. Per the germline V gene, CDR1 is MNHEY and CDR2 is SVGAGI. V was pared by 7 bases and J by 2 bases, with 8 bases between. This CDR3 region has 13 residues.

Sequencing was done on a sample of peripheral blood. The clonotype comes from a man in his 70s with acute or convalescent COVID-19. This rearrangement joins TRBV6-5 to TRBJ2-2; D may be TRBD2 (5 bases). The CDR3 loop is CASIATNTGELFF. The CDR3 nucleotides read TGTGCCAGCATAGCGACTAACACCGGGGAGCTGTTTTTT.